A single sample is the source of the 13 T cell receptor beta chains below, sequenced in a study of T-cell reconstitution after alpha-beta-depleted transplantation in children. The authors prepared the TCRbeta library with unique molecular identifiers. A single record per CDR3 protein comes from TCRdb applying MiXCR to the PCR reads. The sample records roughly 670,000 distinct CDR3 sequences, about 12% being singletons. Sequencing used PBMCs, obtained before TCRalphabeta/CD19-depleted stem cell transplant. The source of these receptors is a girl aged 2 to 10 with congenital amegakaryocytic thrombocytopenia, due to receive a stem cell transplant.

At least ten counts were recorded for this clonotype. The chain links TRBV5-5 to TRBJ2-5, with 14 bases identical to TRBD2. After removal of 4 bases from V and 9 bases from J, the junction contained 11 bases not matched to a gene. Looked up from germline, CDR1 is SGHKS and CDR2 is YYEKEE (reference sequence). This CDR3 comprises 16 residues. The CDR3 bases are TGTGCCAGCAGCGTAGGACTAGCGGGAGGAGAATCTTCCCAGTACTTC. Residues: CASSVGLAGGESSQYF.

There are many counts of this clonotype. The chain links TRBV11-2 to TRBJ2-3; D perhaps matches TRBD1 (6 bases). The CDR3 contains 13 residues. V shed 6 bases and J shed 3 bases, with 10 bases lying between them. Germline V gene data show CDR1 as SGHAT and CDR2 as FQNNGV. The CDR3: CASSWGLTDTQYF. CDR3 nucleotide sequence: TGTGCCAGCAGTTGGGGGCTGACAGATACGCAGTATTTT. The variable domain in full, completed from reference TRBV11-2 and TRBJ2-3, reads EAGVAQSPRYKIIEKRQSVAFWCNPISGHATLYWYQQILGQGPKLLIQFQNNGVVDDSQLPKDRFSAERLKGVDSTLKIQPAKLEDSAVYLCASSWGLTDTQYFGPGTRLTVL.

This clonotype was picked up a small number of times. The chain recombines TRBV4-2 with TRBJ2-3; D not certain. Germline assignment: CDR1 LGHNA and CDR2 YNFKEQ. This CDR3 region has 12 residues. Trimming pared 0 bases from V and 9 bases from J, leaving 7 bases between. This CDR3 is CASSQELETQYF. DNA for the CDR3: TGTGCCAGCAGCCAAGAACTCGAGACGCAGTATTTT.

This clonotype was counted many times. The chain is built from TRBV29-1 and TRBJ2-1; D not resolved. V lost 5 bases to trimming and J lost 7 bases, with 12 bases between them. Germline CDR1 SQVTM, CDR2 ANQGSEA. This CDR3 has 12 residues. The CDR3 DNA reads as TGCAGCGTTAGCGAGGTTCGGAATGAGCAGTTCTTC. Translated: CSVSEVRNEQFF.

In this sample, this clonotype turned up a few times. V and J are TRBV5-1 and TRBJ2-5; D tentatively reads TRBD1 or TRBD2 (5 bases each). The germline gives CDR1 SGHRS, CDR2 YFSETQ. Trimming cost V 0 bases and J 4 bases, with 10 bases left between them. This CDR3 has 14 residues. CDR3 loop: CASSLAGAPETQYF. In DNA, the CDR3 is TGCGCCAGCAGCTTGGCCGGGGCCCCAGAGACCCAGTACTTC.

In its sample, this clonotype was seen many times. The chain has TRBV19 and TRBJ2-6, with D maybe TRBD1 (5 bases). The CDR3 sequence is 15 residues long. V was clipped by 9 bases and J by 2 bases, with 14 bases between them. CDR1 is LNHDA and CDR2 is SQIVND in the germline V gene (reference sequence). CDR3 residues: CASTGSHAGANVLTF. CDR3 sequence (DNA): TGTGCCAGCACAGGTTCACATGCTGGGGCCAACGTCCTGACTTTC.

This clonotype was counted at least ten times. V is TRBV29-1 and J is TRBJ1-2; TRBD1 might be the D (5 bases). The germline V and J ends were trimmed by 0 bases and 8 bases, with 13 bases remaining between them. This CDR3 region has 13 residues. Germline CDR1 is SQVTM and CDR2 is ANQGSEA. The CDR3 sequence is CSVEDVGTTGYTF. CDR3 coding DNA: TGCAGCGTTGAAGATGTTGGGACTACAGGCTACACCTTC. The full variable domain, in which reference TRBV29-1 and TRBJ1-2 provide the parts outside the CDR3, is SAVISQKPSRDICQRGTSLTIQCQVDSQVTMMFWYRQQPGQSLTLIATANQGSEATYESGFVIDKFPISRPNLTFSTLTVSNMSPEDSSIYLCSVEDVGTTGYTFGSGTRLTVV.

The rearrangement joins TRBV5-1 to TRBJ2-5, with D possibly matching TRBD1 (6 bases). CDR1 and CDR2 (germline): SGHRS, YFSETQ. The V end was cut by 8 bases, the J end by 0 bases, with 17 bases between. The CDR3 has 15 amino acids. Written as DNA, the CDR3 is TGCGCCAGTCAACTAACAGGGCAGGACCAAGAGACCCAGTACTTC. This sequence encodes CASQLTGQDQETQYF.

The rearrangement joins TRBV5-1 to TRBJ2-3, with 10 positions matching TRBD1. The CDR3 length is 15 residues. Trimming removed 0 bases from V and 5 bases from J; junction bases left unmatched: 3. CDR1 is SGHRS and CDR2 is YFSETQ in the germline V gene. CDR3 sequence (DNA): TGCGCCAGCAGCTTGGTTGGACAGGGGGAAGATACGCAGTATTTT. It codes for CASSLVGQGEDTQYF.

In this sample, this clonotype turned up many times. V and J are TRBV5-1 and TRBJ2-1; 14 positions match TRBD2. This CDR3 has 17 residues. Germline assignment: CDR1 SGHRS and CDR2 YFSETQ. J lost 5 bases, V lost 3 bases, and 7 bases had no gene match. CDR3 sequence reads: CASSSGTSGSKNNEQFF. In DNA, the CDR3 is TGCGCCAGCAGCTCCGGGACTAGCGGGAGTAAAAACAATGAGCAGTTCTTC.

This chain uses TRBV30 with TRBJ2-4, with 11 nucleotides matching TRBD2. With 3 bases clipped from V and 7 bases from J, the junction kept 5 bases outside the gene matches. This CDR3 has 14 residues. Germline V gene lookup returns CDR1 GTSNPN and CDR2 SVGIG (reference sequence). The CDR3 DNA follows: TGTGCCTGGAGGGCCGGGACTAGCGGTAACATTCAGTACTTC. Residues: CAWRAGTSGNIQYF.

In this sample, this clonotype turned up a few times. The rearrangement uses TRBV7-9 and TRBJ2-6, with D uncertain. Trimming removed 1 base from V and 2 bases from J, with 12 bases in between. This CDR3 spans 17 amino acids. CDR1 SEHNR and CDR2 FQNEAQ come from the germline V gene (reference sequence). CDR3 sequence: CASSLVFRETGANVLTF. CDR3 DNA sequence: TGTGCCAGCAGCTTAGTTTTTCGAGAAACTGGGGCCAACGTCCTGACTTTC.

This chain joins TRBV20-1 and TRBJ2-5; D not certain. This CDR3 comprises 15 residues. Germline V gene sequence: CDR1 DFQATT, CDR2 SNEGSKA (reference sequence). V lost 0 bases, J lost 2 bases, and 13 bases lay in between. The CDR3 reads CSARDNRWSQETQYF. DNA for the CDR3: TGCAGTGCTAGAGATAACCGGTGGAGTCAAGAGACCCAGTACTTC.